Below are 32 T cell receptor beta chains sequenced from a single sample in a study of CD8+CD57+ T cells in acquired aplastic anemia. In patients chosen for sequencing, flow cytometry had shown CD8+CD57+ cell expansion. TCR beta VDJ and CDR3 profiles were obtained from a genomic DNA template. MiXCR, applied by TCRdb to the reads, yields one record per CDR3 protein. The table includes roughly 500,000 distinct CDR3 sequences, more than 25% detected once. The sample taken for sequencing was sorted CD4+, CD8+, or CD8+CD57+ T cells (not recorded which) from PBMCs. These receptors came from a human donor with aplastic anemia.

This clonotype has only one observation. This chain links TRBV5-1 with TRBJ2-2, with D tentatively TRBD1 (6 bases). Germline V gene data show CDR1 as SGHRS and CDR2 as YFSETQ. The V gene lost 4 bases and the J gene lost 4 bases, with 20 bases spanning the gap. The CDR3 loop spans 17 amino acids. CDR3 nucleotides: TGCGCCAGCAGCCTGACCCCCACGAACAGGGCCACCGGGGAGCTGTTTTTT. The encoded protein is CASSLTPTNRATGELFF.

The sample holds many counts of this clonotype. The rearrangement links TRBV5-8 to TRBJ2-6; D unclear. V was trimmed by 7 bases and J by 5 bases, leaving 4 bases between them. The CDR3 spans 11 residues. Looked up from germline, CDR1 is SGHTS and CDR2 is YDEGEE. The CDR3 protein is CASGWANVLTF. In DNA form, the CDR3 reads TGTGCCAGCGGCTGGGCCAACGTCCTGACTTTC.

This clonotype was detected many times. The chain joins TRBV20-1 to TRBJ1-6; D is undetermined. Germline CDR1 DFQATT, CDR2 SNEGSKA (reference sequence). The CDR3 loop spans 13 amino acids. The germline V and J ends were trimmed by 3 bases and 6 bases, with 9 bases remaining between them. In DNA form, the CDR3 reads TGCAGTGCTAGGGAGGCAACTAATTCACCCCTCCACTTT. It translates to CSAREATNSPLHF.

About this clonotype itself: This may come from a read error, since a much larger clone is one base off. The rearrangement joins TRBV25-1 to TRBJ1-2, with 7 bases aligning to TRBD1. The CDR3 runs to 15 residues. V lost 2 bases, J lost 7 bases, and 10 bases stayed unmatched. Germline V CDR1 and CDR2: MGHDK, SYGVNS. The CDR3 DNA reads as TGTGCCAGCAGTGAACGGCGAGGGGACAGCGGTGGCTACACCTTC. Translating gives CASSERRGDSGGYTF.

This sequence joins TRBV24-1 and TRBJ2-7, with 10 bases lining up with TRBD1. Trimming removed 5 bases from V and 5 bases from J; junction bases left unmatched: 8. This CDR3 is 15 amino acids long. Germline values: CDR1 KGHDR, CDR2 SFDVKD. For the CDR3, the DNA is TGTGCCACCAGTGCCTGGGGGACAGGGGCCCACGAGCAGTACTTC. Amino acids: CATSAWGTGAHEQYF.

In its sample, this clonotype was seen many times. The CDR3 nucleotides are TGTGCCATCAGCACCGGGACAGGGAGCTCCTACGAGCAGTACTTC. Translated: CAISTGTGSSYEQYF. This sequence joins TRBV10-3 and TRBJ2-7, with 9 positions matching TRBD1. Germline values: CDR1 ENHRY, CDR2 SYGVKD. The CDR3 runs 15 residues. V lost 6 bases, J lost 0 bases, and 6 bases stayed unmatched.

The rearrangement joins TRBV27 to TRBJ2-3, with TRBD2 matching over 7 bases. The J segment lost 5 bases and the V segment lost 5 bases, leaving 13 bases of the junction unmatched. Per germline, CDR1 MNHEY and CDR2 SMNVEV (reference sequence). CDR3 length equals 16 residues. The CDR3 sequence is CASSRDFAGGGDTQYF. For the CDR3, the DNA is TGTGCCAGCAGTCGGGACTTTGCTGGGGGGGGAGATACGCAGTATTTT.

With respect to this clonotype: The junction and the germline gene differ at one end; a read error may be behind it. V gene TRBV7-9 combines with J gene TRBJ1-2; maybe TRBD1 (5 bases). The V gene's germline CDR1 is SEHNR and CDR2 FQNEAQ (reference sequence). This CDR3 spans 14 amino acids. CDR3 DNA: TGTGCCAGCAGCTTAGGAGGTGGTACAGGACGGCTGGGCTTC. This codes for CASSLGGGTGRLGF.

Turning to this clonotype: Sequence at one end of the junction differs from germline and may be a read error. The chain couples TRBV20-1 to TRBJ2-1; 7 nucleotides line up with TRBD1. Germline CDR1 reads DFQATT; CDR2 reads SNEGSKA (reference sequence). There are 15 residues in the CDR3. The CDR3 DNA reads TGCAGTGCTCCGACTGACAGGGTCCGGGACAATGAGCAGTCCTTC. Its protein product is CSAPTDRVRDNEQSF.

This clonotype has a count of ten or more. The chain combines TRBV20-1 with TRBJ2-7; possible D gene TRBD1, 6 bases. The CDR3 is 14 residues long. The V gene's germline CDR1 is DFQATT and CDR2 SNEGSKA (reference sequence). The ends were cut back, 6 bases at V and 2 bases at J, with 17 bases in the middle. The CDR3 is CSAERWTDPYEQYF. CDR3 in DNA: TGCAGTGCCGAAAGATGGACAGACCCCTACGAGCAGTACTTC.

V is TRBV19 and J is TRBJ2-7; TRBD1 matches 7 bases. The J segment lost 4 bases and the V segment lost 5 bases, leaving 8 bases of the junction unmatched. Germline values: CDR1 LNHDA, CDR2 SQIVND (reference sequence). CDR3 length: 14 amino acids. CDR3 loop: CASSGYGTVYEQYF. For the CDR3, the DNA is TGTGCCAGTAGTGGATACGGGACAGTGTACGAGCAGTACTTC.

This clonotype turned up a few times. The chain is built from TRBV5-8 and TRBJ1-4; no firm D call. The CDR3 spans 12 residues. Germline loops: CDR1 SGHTS, CDR2 YDEGEE. V was pared by 0 bases and J by 11 bases, with 8 bases between. CDR3 DNA sequence: TGTGCCAGCAGCTTGGTGTCGGGGAAACTGTTTTTT. Its protein is CASSLVSGKLFF.

This clonotype was seen just once. This may arise from a read error, as a much more abundant clone is one base away. The chain has TRBV6-1 and TRBJ1-2, with no clear D. The CDR3 extends over 12 amino acids. The germline gives CDR1 MNHNS, CDR2 SASEGT. The CDR3 here is CVSQRLVDGYTF. In nucleotides, the CDR3 is TGTGTCAGCCAAAGATTAGTAGATGGCTACACCTTC.

This clonotype has ten or more counts. J is TRBJ1-6 and V is TRBV6-1; the match to TRBD1 covers 7 bases. The V gene end was trimmed by 7 bases and the J gene end by 7 bases; junction bases not matched to a gene: 7. Germline CDR1 and CDR2: MNHNS and SASEGT. CDR3 length: 14 residues. The CDR3: CASNWDRSNSPLHF. The CDR3 coding sequence is TGTGCCAGCAACTGGGACAGAAGCAATTCACCCCTCCACTTT.

This clonotype was found once. The chain has TRBV28 and TRBJ2-3; D may match TRBD1 or TRBD2 (6 bases each). CDR1 is MDHEN, CDR2 SYDVKM, per germline. The V end lost 0 bases, the J end lost 1 base, and 8 bases lay between the germline ends. The CDR3 length is 15 residues. As DNA, the CDR3 is TGTGCCAGCAGTTTATGGGGGGGCGGCACAGATACGCAGTATTTT. It encodes CASSLWGGGTDTQYF.

There are a few counts of this clonotype. The V gene is TRBV29-1, the J gene TRBJ2-7; D is unclear. The length of the CDR3 is 13 residues. Trimming took 6 bases from V and 0 from J, leaving 12 bases between them. The V gene's germline CDR1 is SQVTM and CDR2 ANQGSEA. The CDR3 region is CSVGSLASYEQYF. CDR3 DNA sequence: TGCAGCGTCGGAAGTTTGGCCTCCTACGAGCAGTACTTC.

The rearrangement links TRBV19 to TRBJ1-4; perhaps TRBD1 as D (5 bases). Germline V gene data show CDR1 as LNHDA and CDR2 as SQIVND (reference sequence). Trimming shortened V by 8 bases and J by 8 bases, and 18 bases separated the two germline ends. The CDR3 is 14 amino acids. The CDR3 here is CASFPGGSDEKLFF. The CDR3 DNA is TGTGCCAGTTTCCCCGGGGGTTCGGACGAAAAACTGTTTTTT.

Details on this clonotype: A much larger clone sits a single nucleotide away, making a read error possible. The chain combines TRBV25-1 with TRBJ2-7; 9 nucleotides line up with TRBD1. After removal of 8 bases from V and 0 bases from J, the junction contained 2 bases not matched to a gene. The CDR3 is 13 amino acids. Looked up from germline, CDR1 is MGHDK and CDR2 is SYGVNS. The CDR3 DNA reads TGTGCCAGCGGGACAGGGACCTCCTACGAGCAGTACTTC. Translating gives CASGTGTSYEQYF.

As to this clonotype: This may be a read error: a much more frequent sequence differs by one nucleotide. V usage is TRBV29-1 and J usage is TRBJ2-1, with D possibly TRBD2 on 6 matching bases. The J call is in doubt because the DNA end fits TRBJ2-7 better. Germline V CDR1 and CDR2: SQVTM, ANQGSEA. The CDR3 totals 14 residues. CDR3 loop: CSVEGGSSYNEQYF. The CDR3 DNA sequence: TGCAGCGTTGAGGGGGGAAGCTCCTACAATGAGCAGTACTTC.

This clonotype was seen more than once but under ten times. This chain links TRBV30 with TRBJ1-2; unclear D gene. Per the germline V gene, CDR1 is GTSNPN and CDR2 is SVGIG (reference sequence). V was pared by 1 base and J by 4 bases, with 4 bases between. The CDR3 contains 11 residues. This CDR3 reads CAWSDAYGYTF. In nucleotides, the CDR3 is TGTGCCTGGAGTGACGCCTATGGCTACACCTTC.

The chain couples TRBV10-3 to TRBJ1-5, with 7 bases identical to TRBD1. CDR3 length: 14 amino acids. V trimming: 10 bases; J trimming: 3 bases; junction bases outside the gene matches: 9. Germline lookup yields CDR1 ENHRY and CDR2 SYGVKD. CDR3 in amino acids: CASTYRGHNQPQHF. The CDR3 DNA reads as TGTGCCAGCACTTACAGGGGCCACAATCAGCCCCAGCATTTT.

The chain is built from TRBV15 and TRBJ1-2, with D unclear. V lost 3 bases, J lost 8 bases, and 22 bases lay in between. CDR1 and CDR2 (germline): LNHNV, YYDKDF (reference sequence). The CDR3 is made up of 16 amino acids. CDR3 nucleotide sequence: TGTGCCACCAGCAGTGCTAACACCGGGTGGGGAGGGGGCTACACCTTC. It yields the protein CATSSANTGWGGGYTF.

The V gene is TRBV5-1, the J gene TRBJ2-7; D might be TRBD2 (6 bases). Germline loops: CDR1 SGHRS, CDR2 YFSETQ. This CDR3 has 15 amino acids. Trimming stripped 5 bases from V and 0 bases from J, with 15 bases between. The CDR3 bases are TGCGCCAGCAGGGAACCAAGCGGGCCCTCCTACGAGCAGTACTTC. Its translation is CASREPSGPSYEQYF. Complete variable domain (other parts from reference TRBV5-1 and TRBJ2-7): KAGVTQTPRYLIKTRGQQVTLSCSPISGHRSVSWYQQTPGQGLQFLFEYFSETQRNKGNFPGRFSGRQFSNSRSEMNVSTLELGDSALYLCASREPSGPSYEQYFGPGTRLTVT.

This chain uses TRBV20-1 with TRBJ2-1; D remains unclear. Per the germline V gene, CDR1 is DFQATT and CDR2 is SNEGSKA (reference sequence). The CDR3 is 14 amino acids. V lost 0 bases to trimming and J lost 6 bases, with 12 bases between them. The CDR3 here is CSAREALSGNEQFF. The CDR3 DNA is TGCAGTGCTAGAGAGGCCTTGTCGGGCAATGAGCAGTTCTTC.

This clonotype was observed a single time. This chain links TRBV19 with TRBJ2-7; 8 bases are a match to TRBD1. The germline CDR1 and CDR2 sequences are LNHDA and SQIVND (reference sequence). The CDR3 loop spans 13 amino acids. V lost 5 bases and J lost 6; bases outside the gene matches: 6. CDR3 nucleotides: TGTGCCAGTAGTGAACCAGGGGGCGGCGAGCAGTACTTC. Protein product: CASSEPGGGEQYF.

The chain couples TRBV6-1 to TRBJ1-5; D call uncertain. V gave up 3 bases and J gave up 2 bases, with 11 bases separating them. The CDR3 runs to 15 residues. Germline CDR1 MNHNS, CDR2 SASEGT. The CDR3 DNA follows: TGTGCCAGCAGTGATACCCAATGGGGCAATCAGCCCCAGCATTTT. It encodes CASSDTQWGNQPQHF.

This clonotype was picked up a small number of times. The chain couples TRBV2 to TRBJ1-1, with D unresolved. V was cut by 10 bases and J by 6 bases, with 12 bases left in between. Germline V gene sequence: CDR1 SNHLY, CDR2 FYNNEI. The CDR3 sequence is 11 residues long. Written as DNA, the CDR3 is TGTGCCACCATCCTAGGTCCTGAAGCTTTCTTT. Its protein product is CATILGPEAFF.

The CDR3 nucleotides read TGTGCCAGCAACATACAGGGGGTTGGCGAAAAACTGTTTTTT. Protein sequence: CASNIQGVGEKLFF. The V and J genes are TRBV25-1 and TRBJ1-4; TRBD1 matches at 8 bases. The CDR3 runs to 14 residues. Germline lookup yields CDR1 MGHDK and CDR2 SYGVNS. V gave up 7 bases and J gave up 8 bases; unmatched junction bases: 9.

This clonotype was picked up many times. This sequence joins TRBV7-2 and TRBJ2-7, with unresolved D. Trimming removed 4 bases at V and 6 bases at J, with 22 bases between. This CDR3 spans 16 amino acids. Germline loops: CDR1 SGHTA, CDR2 FQGNSA. The CDR3 protein is CASSSHQPSSYGEQYF. The CDR3 region has the DNA TGTGCCAGCAGCTCGCACCAACCTAGTAGTTACGGCGAGCAGTACTTC. Variable domain in full (rest from reference TRBV7-2 and TRBJ2-7): GAGVSQSPSNKVTEKGKDVELRCDPISGHTALYWYRQSLGQGLEFLIYFQGNSAPDKSGLPSDRFSAERTGGSVSTLTIQRTQQEDSAVYLCASSSHQPSSYGEQYFGPGTRLTVT.

This clonotype has just a few counts. The chain has TRBV11-2 and TRBJ2-6; possibly TRBD1 for D (6 bases). CDR3 size: 18 residues. Looked up from germline, CDR1 is SGHAT and CDR2 is FQNNGV. Trimming stripped 1 base from V and 2 bases from J, with 15 bases between. CDR3 loop: CASSLVGRGGAGANVLTF. The DNA for the CDR3 is TGTGCCAGCAGCTTAGTCGGCAGGGGCGGAGCTGGGGCCAACGTCCTGACTTTC.

The rearrangement links TRBV5-6 to TRBJ2-7, with D perhaps TRBD2 (5 bases). This CDR3 has 14 residues. Germline V gene data show CDR1 as SGHDT and CDR2 as YYEEEE. With 4 bases removed from V and 4 bases from J, the gap between germline ends came to 15 bases. CDR3 loop: CASSITGNLYEQYF. The CDR3 DNA sequence: TGTGCCAGCAGCATAACCGGGAACCTTTACGAGCAGTACTTC. The whole variable domain, remainder taken from reference TRBV5-6 and TRBJ2-7, is DAGVTQSPTHLIKTRGQQVTLRCSPKSGHDTVSWYQQALGQGPQFIFQYYEEEERQRGNFPDRFSGHQFPNYSSELNVNALLLGDSALYLCASSITGNLYEQYFGPGTRLTVT.

Comment on this clonotype: One base away lies a much larger clone, so this may be a sequencing read error. The chain carries TRBV19 and TRBJ2-3; D uncertain. CDR3 size: 15 residues. Germline values: CDR1 LNHDA, CDR2 SQIVND (reference sequence). CDR3 in DNA: TGTGTCAGTACTGATCTGGGTGAAGGGACAGATACGCAGTATTTT. Its translation is CVSTDLGEGTDTQYF.